This entry describes one T cell receptor (beta chain). The record originates from a study of OX40 agonist ivuxolimab in advanced cancers. Clones were sequenced by immunoSEQ multiplex PCR, and TCRdb holds only the in-frame ones, with some missing. The repertoire holds about 73,000 clones, with around 90% as singletons. Exclusion applied to patients with autoimmune disease history or systemic immunosuppression. Germline V gives CDR1 MGHRA, CDR2 YSYEKL. The CDR3 totals 14 residues. V lost 2 bases and J lost 7; bases outside the gene matches: 4. The sample was CD4+ or CD8+ T cells sorted from blood, taken in a trial of the OX40 agonist ivuxolimab. V is TRBV4-1 and J is TRBJ2-1; 8 nucleotides line up with TRBD2. The TCR comes from an adult with an advanced solid tumor such as melanoma, head and neck, liver or kidney cancer. The CDR3 coding sequence is TGCGCCAGCAGCCAACTAGCGGGCCCTAATGAGCAGTTCTTC. Residues: CASSQLAGPNEQFF.